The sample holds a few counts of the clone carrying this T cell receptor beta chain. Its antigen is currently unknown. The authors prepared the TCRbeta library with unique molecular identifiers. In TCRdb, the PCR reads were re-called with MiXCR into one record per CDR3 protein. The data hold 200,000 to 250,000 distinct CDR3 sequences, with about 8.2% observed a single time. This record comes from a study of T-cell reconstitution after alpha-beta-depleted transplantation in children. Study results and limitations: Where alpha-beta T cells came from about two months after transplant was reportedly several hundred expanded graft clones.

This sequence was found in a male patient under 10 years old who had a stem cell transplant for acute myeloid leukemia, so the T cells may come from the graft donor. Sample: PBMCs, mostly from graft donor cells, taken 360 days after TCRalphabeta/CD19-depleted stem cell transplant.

The CDR3 coding sequence is TGTGCCAGCAGCATTAGCGGGAAGAGCGGGGAGCTGTTTTTT. It is translated as CASSISGKSGELFF. This chain joins TRBV7-3 and TRBJ2-2; 8 bases are a match to TRBD2. Germline V gives CDR1 SGHTA, CDR2 FQGTGA. Unmatched junction bases numbered 6, after V lost 5 bases and J lost 7 bases. This CDR3 comprises 14 residues.